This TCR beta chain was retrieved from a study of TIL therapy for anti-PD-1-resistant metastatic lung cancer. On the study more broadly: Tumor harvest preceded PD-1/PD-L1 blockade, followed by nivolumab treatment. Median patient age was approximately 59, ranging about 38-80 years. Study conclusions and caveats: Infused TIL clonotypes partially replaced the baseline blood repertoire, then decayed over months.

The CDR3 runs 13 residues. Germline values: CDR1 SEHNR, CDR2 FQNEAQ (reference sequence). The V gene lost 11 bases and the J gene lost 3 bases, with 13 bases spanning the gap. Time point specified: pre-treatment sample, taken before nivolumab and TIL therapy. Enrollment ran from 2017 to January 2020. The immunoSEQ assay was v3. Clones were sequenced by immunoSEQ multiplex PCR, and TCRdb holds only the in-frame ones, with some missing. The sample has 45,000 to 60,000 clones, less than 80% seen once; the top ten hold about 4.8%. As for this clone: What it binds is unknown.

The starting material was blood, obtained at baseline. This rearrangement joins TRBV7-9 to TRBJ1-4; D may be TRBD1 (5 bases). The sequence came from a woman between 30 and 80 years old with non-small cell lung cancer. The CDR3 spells CAGQGVPNEKLFF. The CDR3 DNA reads TGTGCCGGGCAAGGGGTTCCTAATGAAAAACTGTTTTTT.